These 28 T cell receptor beta chains originate from one sample sequenced in a study of neoadjuvant anti-PD-1 for oral cavity cancer. The table came from immunoSEQ multiplex PCR; TCRdb's copy has only in-frame clones and leaves some out. The sample includes 55,000 to 80,000 clones, about four fifths of them seen just once. The sequencing used PBMCs, collected before nivolumab (anti-PD-1) treatment. These receptors all stem from a person between 40 and 79 years old with oral cavity squamous cell carcinoma.

The V gene is TRBV6-1, the J gene TRBJ1-6; D uncertain. Germline values: CDR1 MNHNS, CDR2 SASEGT. Trimming took off 7 bases at V and 4 bases at J, with 11 bases between the two ends. The length of the CDR3 is 14 residues. The CDR3 sequence is CASTTNTYNSPLHF. Here the CDR3 DNA reads TGTGCCAGCACCACAAATACTTATAATTCACCCCTCCACTTT.

This chain uses TRBV6-9 with TRBJ2-3; a weak D match, TRBD1 (6 bases). Trimming stripped 6 bases from V and 2 bases from J, with 21 bases between. CDR3 length: 17 amino acids. The V gene's germline CDR1 is MNHGY and CDR2 SVAAGI. This CDR3 is CASSSCLWGPITDTQYF. The CDR3 DNA reads TGTGCCAGCAGCTCCTGTTTGTGGGGGCCGATCACAGATACGCAGTATTTT.

The chain combines TRBV19 with TRBJ1-3; D not resolved. V was cut by 0 bases and J by 0 bases, with 9 bases left in between. The CDR3 contains 16 residues. From germline, CDR1 is LNHDA and CDR2 SQIVND (reference sequence). In nucleotides, the CDR3 is TGTGCCAGTAGTATAGATCACGGGTTCTCTGGAAACACCATATATTTT. This translates into CASSIDHGFSGNTIYF.

The chain recombines TRBV4-1 with TRBJ1-1; no clear D gene. V lost 1 base to trimming and J lost 0 bases, with 9 bases between them. The germline V gene encodes CDR1 MGHRA and CDR2 YSYEKL. The CDR3 length is 15 residues. The CDR3 region has the DNA TGCGCCAGCAGCCAAGTAGGGCGGATGAACACTGAAGCTTTCTTT. It is translated as CASSQVGRMNTEAFF.

The J gene is TRBJ1-1, the V gene TRBV28; 10 nucleotides agree with TRBD1. CDR1 MDHEN and CDR2 SYDVKM come from the germline V gene. The CDR3 spans 15 residues. Unmatched junction bases numbered 6, after V lost 6 bases and J lost 2 bases. The CDR3 bases are TGTGCCAGCAGGATTGACAGGGGGCGTAACACTGAAGCTTTCTTT. The encoded protein is CASRIDRGRNTEAFF.

J is TRBJ1-2 and V is TRBV7-9; D gene uncertain. V was trimmed by 4 bases and J by 6 bases, leaving 15 bases between them. This CDR3 has 14 residues. The V gene's germline CDR1 is SEHNR and CDR2 FQNEAQ (reference sequence). The CDR3 spells CASSYTGRPHGYTF. The CDR3 nucleotides are TGTGCCAGCAGCTATACCGGACGGCCACATGGCTACACCTTC.

This rearrangement joins TRBV15 to TRBJ1-4; D perhaps matches TRBD1 (6 bases). There are 16 residues in the CDR3. Germline CDR1 reads LNHNV; CDR2 reads YYDKDF (reference sequence). V lost 1 base, J lost 5 bases, and 14 bases lay in between. The CDR3 region has the DNA TGTGCCACCAGCAGAGGAGGGGGGCAGCTCAATGAAAAACTGTTTTTT. Protein product: CATSRGGGQLNEKLFF.

This clone has a handful of counts. The chain recombines TRBV7-3 with TRBJ1-2; D gene ambiguous. The ends were cut back, 2 bases at V and 4 bases at J, with 11 bases in the middle. Germline V lookup: CDR1 SGHTA, CDR2 FQGTGA. The CDR3 spans 14 residues. CDR3 sequence (DNA): TGTGCCAGCAGCTTAGGTACGGACGGCTATGGCTACACCTTC. Amino acids: CASSLGTDGYGYTF.

The sample holds one count of this clone. This sequence joins TRBV7-2 and TRBJ2-3; D gene uncertain. Trimming removed 1 base from V and 1 base from J, with 12 bases in between. This CDR3 has 16 amino acids. The germline gives CDR1 SGHTA, CDR2 FQGNSA. CDR3 in amino acids: CASSLVGWQGTDTQYF. In DNA, the CDR3 is TGTGCCAGCAGCTTAGTTGGTTGGCAGGGCACAGATACGCAGTATTTT.

The chain has TRBV27 and TRBJ1-2; D call uncertain. Germline assignment: CDR1 MNHEY and CDR2 SMNVEV (reference sequence). V was clipped by 3 bases and J by 3 bases, with 17 bases between them. The CDR3 contains 16 residues. CDR3 in amino acids: CASSFGPTPGDYGYTF. DNA of the CDR3: TGTGCCAGCAGTTTCGGGCCTACCCCCGGGGACTATGGCTACACCTTC.

The rearrangement uses TRBV10-3 and TRBJ2-7; D unclear. Germline V gene data show CDR1 as ENHRY and CDR2 as SYGVKD. CDR3 length equals 15 residues. V was pared by 2 bases and J by 0 bases, with 11 bases between. CDR3 sequence: CAISERTASSYEQYF. The DNA for the CDR3 is TGTGCCATCAGTGAGCGGACGGCCAGCTCCTACGAGCAGTACTTC.

V usage is TRBV28 and J usage is TRBJ1-2, with 7 bases matching TRBD1. Germline CDR1 and CDR2: MDHEN and SYDVKM. J lost 5 bases, V lost 7 bases, and 25 bases had no gene match. The CDR3 is 19 residues long. CDR3 coding DNA: TGTGCCAGCAACTCCCCCTGGGTTGTCGACAGGGAAGGGGAGTATGGCTACACCTTC. This codes for CASNSPWVVDREGEYGYTF.

The V call is TRBV19, the J call TRBJ1-2; 7 nucleotides match TRBD1. The germline V gene encodes CDR1 LNHDA and CDR2 SQIVND (reference sequence). The CDR3 covers 16 residues. The V and J ends lost 5 bases and 6 bases, in that order; junction bases with no gene match: 15. This CDR3 reads CASSPRREGARDGYTF. The DNA of the CDR3 is TGTGCCAGTAGTCCCCGTCGTGAGGGGGCGAGAGATGGCTACACCTTC.

In its sample, this clone was seen once. The junction shows a germline mismatch at one end, possibly a read error. V is TRBV6-4 and J is TRBJ2-2; D possibly corresponds to TRBD2 (5 bases). The CDR3 extends over 13 amino acids. The germline V gene encodes CDR1 MRHNA and CDR2 SNTAGT. This CDR3 reads CACSDRDTGELFF. In DNA, the CDR3 is TGTGCCTGCAGTGACCGGGATACCGGGGAGCTGTTTTTT.

CDR3 DNA: TGTGCCAGCAGTGAGAGAATCGAAAAACTGTTTTTT. Translation: CASSERIEKLFF. The rearrangement uses TRBV6-1 and TRBJ1-4, with D unresolved. Germline V lookup: CDR1 MNHNS, CDR2 SASEGT. Deletions cut 3 bases from V and 8 bases from J, with 7 bases between. The CDR3 loop spans 12 amino acids.

This chain connects TRBV5-1 to TRBJ1-2; the D gene is possibly TRBD1 (6 bases). V was trimmed by 0 bases and J by 8 bases, leaving 14 bases between them. Per the germline V gene, CDR1 is SGHRS and CDR2 is YFSETQ. CDR3 length: 14 residues. This CDR3 is CASSLGATGRGYTF. Written as DNA, the CDR3 is TGCGCCAGCAGCTTGGGGGCTACAGGGCGCGGCTACACCTTC.

The chain employs TRBV18 and TRBJ1-1; D gene ambiguous. CDR1 is KGHSH and CDR2 is LQKENI in the germline V gene. V was clipped by 3 bases and J by 6 bases, with 11 bases between them. The CDR3 length is 13 residues. In nucleotides, the CDR3 is TGTGCCAGCTCACCCCCTCCCCCGGCTGAAGCTTTCTTT. Amino acid sequence: CASSPPPPAEAFF. Full variable domain (rest looked up from reference TRBV18 and TRBJ1-1): NAGVMQNPRHLVRRRGQEARLRCSPMKGHSHVYWYRQLPEEGLKFMVYLQKENIIDESGMPKERFSAEFPKEGPSILRIQQVVRGDSAAYFCASSPPPPAEAFFGQGTRLTVV.

The J gene is TRBJ2-6, the V gene TRBV5-1; a possible D gene is TRBD2 (6 bases). CDR3 length equals 16 residues. The germline V gene encodes CDR1 SGHRS and CDR2 YFSETQ. The V and J ends lost 3 bases and 4 bases respectively, with 14 bases between them. The CDR3 DNA reads as TGCGCCAGCAGCTCCGGGGCGGCGGGAGGGGCCAACGTCCTGACTTTC. This translates into CASSSGAAGGANVLTF.

This clone was seen only a few times. In DNA, the CDR3 is TGTGCCAGCAGCTTTGGGACAGCCTACGAGCAGTACTTC. This gives the protein CASSFGTAYEQYF. This chain uses TRBV7-9 with TRBJ2-7; 7 bases match TRBD1. V was clipped by 3 bases and J by 2 bases; unmatched bases: 1. This CDR3 is 13 amino acids long. From germline, CDR1 is SEHNR and CDR2 FQNEAQ (reference sequence).

V and J are TRBV27 and TRBJ2-7; D gene ambiguous. Trimming pared 4 bases from V and 0 bases from J, leaving 19 bases between. The V gene's germline CDR1 is MNHEY and CDR2 SMNVEV (reference sequence). The CDR3 spans 17 residues. This CDR3 is CASSSRPPGRYSYEQYF. The CDR3 bases are TGTGCCAGCAGTTCACGCCCGCCCGGACGGTACTCCTACGAGCAGTACTTC.

CDR3 nucleotides: TGTGCCAGCTCTGGGGGGGTCGAGACCCAGTACTTC. Its protein is CASSGGVETQYF. The chain couples TRBV2 to TRBJ2-5; 7 bases are shared with TRBD2. Germline CDR1 and CDR2: SNHLY and FYNNEI. V gave up 8 bases and J gave up 5 bases; unmatched junction bases: 5. The CDR3 sequence is 12 residues long.

The CDR3 region is CATSRGGTGVEAFF. CDR3 coding DNA: TGTGCCACCAGCAGAGGTGGGACAGGAGTTGAAGCTTTCTTT. The chain couples TRBV15 to TRBJ1-1; 8 bases are shared with TRBD1. Germline CDR1 is LNHNV and CDR2 is YYDKDF (reference sequence). The CDR3 sequence is 14 residues long. The V and J ends lost 1 base and 7 bases, in that order; junction bases with no gene match: 5. Using reference TRBV15 and TRBJ1-1 for the parts outside the CDR3, the full variable domain is DAMVIQNPRYQVTQFGKPVTLSCSQTLNHNVMYWYQQKSSQAPKLLFHYYDKDFNNEADTPDNFQSRRPNTSFCFLDIRSPGLGDTAMYLCATSRGGTGVEAFFGQGTRLTVV.

This clone was seen only once. The chain links TRBV13 to TRBJ2-2; tentative D call: TRBD2 (6 bases). There are 12 residues in the CDR3. The germline V gene encodes CDR1 PRHDT and CDR2 FYEKMQ (reference sequence). V dropped 5 bases and J dropped 8 bases, with 9 bases sitting between them. The CDR3 DNA reads as TGTGCCAGCAGCACAGGAGGGGGGGAGCTGTTTTTT. It is translated as CASSTGGGELFF. The variable domain in full, with the rest retrieved from reference TRBV13 and TRBJ2-2, is AAGVIQSPRHLIKEKRETATLKCYPIPRHDTVYWYQQGPGQDPQFLISFYEKMQSDKGSIPDRFSAQQFSDYHSELNMSSLELGDSALYFCASSTGGGELFFGEGSRLTVL.

The V gene is TRBV25-1, the J gene TRBJ1-5; D is uncertain. Per germline, CDR1 MGHDK and CDR2 SYGVNS. This CDR3 has 13 amino acids. V shed 5 bases and J shed 6 bases, with 11 bases lying between them. CDR3 loop: CASSTQDGQPQHF. CDR3 in DNA: TGTGCCAGCAGTACCCAGGACGGTCAGCCCCAGCATTTT.

The chain uses TRBV7-2 and TRBJ1-5; D gene unclear. V shed 1 base and J shed 3 bases, with 10 bases lying between them. The CDR3 covers 15 residues. Germline V gene lookup returns CDR1 SGHTA and CDR2 FQGNSA. The CDR3 DNA follows: TGTGCCAGCAGCTTAGAGGCGGGTTTCAATCAGCCCCAGCATTTT. Protein sequence: CASSLEAGFNQPQHF.

The gene calls are TRBV6-5 and TRBJ1-2; 11 bases match TRBD1. This CDR3 is built from 14 residues. Per germline, CDR1 MNHEY and CDR2 SVGAGI. V gave up 6 bases and J gave up 6 bases; unmatched junction bases: 6. CDR3 in amino acids: CASSPGQGAHGYTF. Here the CDR3 DNA reads TGTGCCAGCAGCCCAGGACAGGGGGCTCATGGCTACACCTTC.

The chain links TRBV4-1 to TRBJ1-1; TRBD1 is a possible D gene (5 bases). This CDR3 contains 15 residues. CDR1 and CDR2 from the germline V gene are MGHRA and YSYEKL. Trimming stripped 1 base from V and 11 bases from J, with 20 bases between. CDR3 region: CASSQVGLAGAEAFF. The CDR3 region has the DNA TGCGCCAGCAGCCAAGTGGGGTTAGCCGGGGCAGAGGCTTTCTTT.

The rearrangement uses TRBV2 and TRBJ2-1; 11 bases agree with TRBD2. This CDR3 has 16 residues. Germline CDR1 is SNHLY and CDR2 is FYNNEI. The V and J ends lost 6 bases and 1 base, in that order; junction bases with no gene match: 5. The CDR3 reads CASRGSGRGSYNEQFF. CDR3 in DNA: TGTGCCAGCAGAGGTAGCGGGAGGGGGTCCTACAATGAGCAGTTCTTC.